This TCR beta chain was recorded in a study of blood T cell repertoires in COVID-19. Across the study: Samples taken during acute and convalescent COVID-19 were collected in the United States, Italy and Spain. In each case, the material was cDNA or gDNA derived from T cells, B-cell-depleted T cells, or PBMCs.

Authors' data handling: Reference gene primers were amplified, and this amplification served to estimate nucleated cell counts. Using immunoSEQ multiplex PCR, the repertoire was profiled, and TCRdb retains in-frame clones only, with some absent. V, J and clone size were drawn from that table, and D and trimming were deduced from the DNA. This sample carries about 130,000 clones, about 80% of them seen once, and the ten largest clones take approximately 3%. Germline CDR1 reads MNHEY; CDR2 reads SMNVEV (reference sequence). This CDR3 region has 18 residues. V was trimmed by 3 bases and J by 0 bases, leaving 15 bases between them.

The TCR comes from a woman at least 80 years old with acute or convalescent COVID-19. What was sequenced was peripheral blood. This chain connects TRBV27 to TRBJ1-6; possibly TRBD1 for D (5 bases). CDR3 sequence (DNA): TGTGCCAGCAGTTTTGGCCCATCGGGGGGCTCCTATAATTCACCCCTCCACTTT. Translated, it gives CASSFGPSGGSYNSPLHF.